Below, 22 T cell receptor beta chains from the same sample are listed, as sequenced in a study of cytomegalovirus exposure and HLA in healthy donors. A multiplex PCR was run with 60 Vbeta primers and 13 Jbeta primers. Method: immunoSEQ multiplex PCR; TCRdb's copy keeps in-frame clones and lacks some. The sample lists approximately 85,000 clones; about four fifths were seen once. The sample was PBMCs. Every receptor here comes from a man in his fifties in good health and CMV-seropositive.

This clone has only a few counts. The chain uses TRBV5-1 and TRBJ1-1; TRBD1 might be the D (5 bases). With 4 bases removed from V and 1 base from J, the gap between germline ends came to 17 bases. The CDR3 sequence is 16 residues long. CDR1 is SGHRS, CDR2 YFSETQ, per germline. CDR3 bases: TGCGCCAGCAGCCCCTGGGGGGTGGGTGCGAACACTGAAGCTTTCTTT. Its protein is CASSPWGVGANTEAFF.

This chain connects TRBV13 to TRBJ2-5, with TRBD2 matching over 7 bases. Per germline, CDR1 PRHDT and CDR2 FYEKMQ (reference sequence). Trimming took 5 bases from V and 2 from J; bases not matched to a gene: 8. CDR3 size: 15 residues. CDR3 region: CASSNRLAGQETQYF. CDR3 coding DNA: TGTGCCAGCAGCAACCGACTAGCCGGGCAAGAGACCCAGTACTTC. The full variable domain, rest sourced from reference TRBV13 and TRBJ2-5, is AAGVIQSPRHLIKEKRETATLKCYPIPRHDTVYWYQQGPGQDPQFLISFYEKMQSDKGSIPDRFSAQQFSDYHSELNMSSLELGDSALYFCASSNRLAGQETQYFGPGTRLLVL.

The chain links TRBV5-1 to TRBJ2-5; D is ambiguous. The tail of the sequence fits TRBJ2-7 better, so the J call may be wrong. Germline CDR1 SGHRS, CDR2 YFSETQ. CDR3 length equals 14 residues. The CDR3 reads CASSLVSVAYEQYF. In DNA form, the CDR3 reads TGCGCCAGCAGCTTGGTGTCAGTAGCCTACGAGCAGTACTTC.

V usage is TRBV9 and J usage is TRBJ2-7; 7 bases align to TRBD1. This CDR3 region has 15 residues. After removal of 3 bases from V and 3 bases from J, the junction contained 9 bases not matched to a gene. The germline V gene encodes CDR1 SGDLS and CDR2 YYNGEE. This CDR3 is CASSGSPGQNYEQYF. CDR3 DNA sequence: TGTGCCAGCAGCGGTTCACCGGGACAGAACTACGAGCAGTACTTC. The full variable domain, rest sourced from reference TRBV9 and TRBJ2-7, is DSGVTQTPKHLITATGQRVTLRCSPRSGDLSVYWYQQSLDQGLQFLIQYYNGEERAKGNILERFSAQQFPDLHSELNLSSLELGDSALYFCASSGSPGQNYEQYFGPGTRLTVT.

The chain couples TRBV2 to TRBJ2-2; 11 bases line up with TRBD1. After removal of 7 bases from V and 3 bases from J, the junction contained 4 bases not matched to a gene. This CDR3 has 15 amino acids. CDR1 is SNHLY, CDR2 FYNNEI, per germline. The CDR3 is CASKRDRGDTGELFF. CDR3 bases: TGTGCCAGCAAGCGGGACAGGGGGGACACCGGGGAGCTGTTTTTT. The full variable domain, with the rest looked up from reference TRBV2 and TRBJ2-2, is EPEVTQTPSHQVTQMGQEVILRCVPISNHLYFYWYRQILGQKVEFLVSFYNNEISEKSEIFDDQFSVERPDGSNFTLKIRSTKLEDSAMYFCASKRDRGDTGELFFGEGSRLTVL.

DNA for the CDR3: TGTGCCAGCAGCAATACAGGGTCTCAGCCCCAGCATTTT. This translates into CASSNTGSQPQHF. The chain employs TRBV7-8 and TRBJ1-5; TRBD1 might be the D (6 bases). The germline V gene has CDR1 SGHVS and CDR2 FQNEAQ. V was shortened by 5 bases and J by 6 bases, with 11 bases between the two germline ends. CDR3 length: 13 amino acids.

This rearrangement joins TRBV4-1 to TRBJ2-5, with 10 positions matching TRBD1. This CDR3 is built from 15 residues. Germline CDR1 and CDR2: MGHRA and YSYEKL. The V segment lost 3 bases and the J segment 5 bases; nucleotides outside the gene matches: 6. The CDR3 reads CASSQGTGAWETQYF. The CDR3 DNA sequence: TGCGCCAGCAGCCAGGGGACAGGGGCTTGGGAGACCCAGTACTTC.

V gene TRBV5-8 combines with J gene TRBJ2-2; the D is unclear. Trimming cost V 0 bases and J 1 base, with 4 bases left between them. This CDR3 contains 14 residues. From germline, CDR1 is SGHTS and CDR2 YDEGEE. The CDR3 spells CASSLGQNTGELFF. The CDR3 DNA follows: TGTGCCAGCAGCTTGGGGCAGAACACCGGGGAGCTGTTTTTT. Using reference TRBV5-8 and TRBJ2-2 for the parts outside the CDR3, the full variable domain is EAGVTQSPTHLIKTRGQQATLRCSPISGHTSVYWYQQALGLGLQFLLWYDEGEERNRGNFPPRFSGRQFPNYSSELNVNALELEDSALYLCASSLGQNTGELFFGEGSRLTVL.

Only a few counts were recorded for this clone. This sequence joins TRBV7-3 and TRBJ2-7; 7 bases line up with TRBD2. CDR3 size: 14 residues. CDR1 and CDR2 from the germline V gene are SGHTA and FQGTGA. V lost 2 bases, J lost 9 bases, and 10 bases stayed unmatched. The CDR3 protein is CASSLSGGSNVQYF. In DNA, the CDR3 is TGTGCCAGCAGCTTATCGGGCGGGAGTAATGTGCAGTACTTC.

V gene TRBV5-1 combines with J gene TRBJ2-1; 9 bases map to TRBD2. With V trimmed by 1 base and J by 7 bases, 6 bases remained unmatched. The CDR3 loop spans 15 amino acids. Germline lookup yields CDR1 SGHRS and CDR2 YFSETQ. CDR3 DNA sequence: TGCGCCAGCAGCTTGATAGCGGGAGAGGTAAATGAGCAGTTCTTC. Amino acid sequence: CASSLIAGEVNEQFF.

This clone has more than one count but fewer than ten. The J gene is TRBJ1-2, the V gene TRBV6-5; 8 nucleotides line up with TRBD1. The CDR3 length is 15 residues. V trimming: 5 bases; J trimming: 5 bases; junction bases outside the gene matches: 10. The germline CDR1 and CDR2 sequences are MNHEY and SVGAGI. The CDR3 region is CASSSRDRKIYGYTF. Here the CDR3 DNA reads TGTGCCAGCAGTAGCCGGGACAGGAAAATTTATGGCTACACCTTC.

This clone occurred once. The V call is TRBV7-9, the J call TRBJ1-2; 8 bases are a match to TRBD1. There are 14 residues in the CDR3. The ends lost 2 bases at V and 7 bases at J; junction bases unmatched: 6. Looked up from germline, CDR1 is SEHNR and CDR2 is FQNEAQ (reference sequence). In nucleotides, the CDR3 is TGTGCCAGCAGCTTAAATGGACAGGGTGGTGGCTACACCTTC. This sequence encodes CASSLNGQGGGYTF.

The V and J genes are TRBV6-5 and TRBJ1-2; 7 bases fit TRBD1. Unmatched junction bases numbered 2, after V lost 5 bases and J lost 5 bases. The length of the CDR3 is 12 residues. Germline assignment: CDR1 MNHEY and CDR2 SVGAGI. The CDR3 region has the DNA TGTGCCAGCAGTGGGGGACAGTATGGCTACACCTTC. It translates to CASSGGQYGYTF.

This clone turned up a few times. Because the CDR3's place on the DNA is in doubt, the DNA is left out and the CDR3 is given as listed by TCRdb. This CDR3 reads CASSTSRLRQGFSYEQYF. The V call is TRBV2, the J call TRBJ2-7; the table's D call, TRBD1, was not checked against the DNA. The CDR3 spans 18 residues, counting both ends. The germline V gene has CDR1 SNHLY and CDR2 FYNNEI.

The chain joins TRBV6-5 to TRBJ2-3, with TRBD2 as a possible D gene (5 bases). The V gene lost 3 bases and the J gene lost 6 bases, with 13 bases spanning the gap. In germline, CDR1 is MNHEY, CDR2 SVGAGI. This CDR3 is built from 14 residues. CDR3 amino acids: CASSYETRFDTQYF. CDR3 DNA: TGTGCCAGCAGTTATGAAACTAGGTTCGATACGCAGTATTTT.

The CDR3, as DNA: TGTGCCAGCAGCCAAAGCGGAACTAGCACAGATACGCAGTATTTT. It is translated as CASSQSGTSTDTQYF. The V call is TRBV9, the J call TRBJ2-3; possibly TRBD2 for D (5 bases). V shed 4 bases and J shed 0 bases, with 12 bases lying between them. This CDR3 has 15 amino acids. The V gene's germline CDR1 is SGDLS and CDR2 YYNGEE.

The chain couples TRBV9 to TRBJ2-1; 8 bases are shared with TRBD2. V lost 3 bases and J lost 8; bases outside the gene matches: 10. Germline CDR1 is SGDLS and CDR2 is YYNGEE. This CDR3 contains 15 residues. CDR3 residues: CASSARPGLGDEQFF. CDR3 nucleotide sequence: TGTGCCAGCAGCGCCCGCCCGGGACTAGGCGATGAGCAGTTCTTC.

This clone was seen only a few times. The J gene is TRBJ1-4, the V gene TRBV4-2; D ambiguous. CDR3 size: 13 residues. Trimming took off 0 bases at V and 8 bases at J, with 7 bases between the two ends. Germline lookup yields CDR1 LGHNA and CDR2 YNFKEQ. The CDR3 here is CASSQDVREKLFF. As DNA, the CDR3 is TGTGCCAGCAGCCAAGATGTTAGAGAAAAACTGTTTTTT.

J is TRBJ2-1 and V is TRBV5-3, with 7 bases fitting TRBD2. TRBV5-3 is assigned to the ORF class and has an uncertain function. The V segment lost 4 bases and the J segment 15 bases; nucleotides outside the gene matches: 7. The CDR3 contains 11 residues. CDR3 DNA: TGTGCCAGAAGCGGTGGACTAGGTCCGTTCTTC. Amino acid sequence: CARSGGLGPFF.

CDR3 coding DNA: TGTGCCAGCAGCTTAGATCCGGGAGGCCCCTGGGGCTACACCTTC. Translation: CASSLDPGGPWGYTF. V and J are TRBV11-2 and TRBJ1-2, with no clear D. The germline gives CDR1 SGHAT, CDR2 FQNNGV. V gave up 0 bases and J gave up 8 bases, with 16 bases separating them. The CDR3 covers 15 residues.

This clone was observed a few times. The rearrangement links TRBV6-5 to TRBJ1-1, with D maybe TRBD1 (5 bases). Germline V gene data show CDR1 as MNHEY and CDR2 as SVGAGI. The CDR3 spans 15 residues. Trimming took off 0 bases at V and 3 bases at J, with 11 bases between the two ends. CDR3 amino acids: CASSYSSGGDTEAFF. The CDR3 DNA follows: TGTGCCAGCAGTTACTCGAGCGGAGGGGACACTGAAGCTTTCTTT.

CDR3 sequence (DNA): TGTGCCCATCTAGGGGTTCGGGAAAAACTGTTTTTT. Encoded protein: CAHLGVREKLFF. The chain has TRBV30 and TRBJ1-4, with D perhaps TRBD1 (5 bases). CDR1 GTSNPN and CDR2 SVGIG come from the germline V gene (reference sequence). V lost 8 bases and J lost 8, with 15 bases in between. The CDR3 spans 12 residues.